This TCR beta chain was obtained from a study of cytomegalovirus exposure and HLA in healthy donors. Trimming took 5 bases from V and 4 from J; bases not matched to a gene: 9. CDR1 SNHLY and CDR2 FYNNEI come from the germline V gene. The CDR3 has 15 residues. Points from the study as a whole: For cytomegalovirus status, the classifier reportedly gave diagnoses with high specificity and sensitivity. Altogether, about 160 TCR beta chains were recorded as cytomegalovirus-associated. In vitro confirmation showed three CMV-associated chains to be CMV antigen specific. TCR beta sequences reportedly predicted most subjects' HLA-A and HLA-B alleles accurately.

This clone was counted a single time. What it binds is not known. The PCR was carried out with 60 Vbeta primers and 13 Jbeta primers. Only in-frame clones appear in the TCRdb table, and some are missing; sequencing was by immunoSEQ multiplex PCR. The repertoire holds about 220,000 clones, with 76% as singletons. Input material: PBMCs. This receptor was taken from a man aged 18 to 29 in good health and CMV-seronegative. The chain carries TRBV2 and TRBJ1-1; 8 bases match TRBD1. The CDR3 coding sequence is TGTGCCAGCAGTTTAGCAGGGGGCTTGGGCACTGAAGCTTTCTTT. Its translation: CASSLAGGLGTEAFF.